The clone carrying this TCR beta chain was counted ten times or more. Its antigen is as yet unknown. Universal primer sites and UMIs were introduced during 5'RACE template-switching synthesis of TCR cDNA. TCRdb reprocessed the 5' RACE reads with MiXCR, giving one entry per CDR3 protein. Of some 130,000 distinct CDR3 sequences in the sample, roughly 6.7% were seen once. Trimming removed 4 bases at V and 7 bases at J, with 11 bases between. The germline V gene has CDR1 SEHNR and CDR2 FQNEAQ (reference sequence). The CDR3 totals 13 residues. The data are from a study of T cells after yellow fever vaccination. Findings and limits, study-wide: A weaker secondary response peaked on day 5, the primary on day 15. The appearance of a small share of clonotypes in both CD4 and CD8 compartments was observed. A large majority of primary-vaccination clones showed up again after the booster (96% CD4, approximately 90% CD8).

This receptor was obtained from a man younger than 45 who received the YFV17D yellow fever vaccine. Sequences were derived from CD4+ T cells sorted from PBMCs, sampled 10 days after the yellow fever booster vaccination. The V gene is TRBV7-9, the J gene TRBJ2-4; D uncertain. The CDR3 here is CASSSILENIQYF. CDR3 coding DNA: TGTGCCAGCAGCTCAATTCTAGAGAACATTCAGTACTTC.